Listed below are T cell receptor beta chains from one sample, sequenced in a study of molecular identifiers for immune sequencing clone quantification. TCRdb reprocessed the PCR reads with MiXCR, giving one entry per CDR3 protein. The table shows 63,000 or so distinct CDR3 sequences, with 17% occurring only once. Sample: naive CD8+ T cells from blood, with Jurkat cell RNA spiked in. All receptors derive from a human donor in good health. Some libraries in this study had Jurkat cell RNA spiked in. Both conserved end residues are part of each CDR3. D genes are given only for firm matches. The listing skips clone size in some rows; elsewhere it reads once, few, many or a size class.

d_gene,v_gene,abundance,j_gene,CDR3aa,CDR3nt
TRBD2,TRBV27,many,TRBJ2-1,CASTSLAGGYSF,TGTGCCAGCACTTCCCTAGCGGGAGGTTACTCCTTC
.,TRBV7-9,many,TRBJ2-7,CASSFLHYEQYF,TGTGCCAGCAGCTTTTTGCACTACGAGCAGTACTTC
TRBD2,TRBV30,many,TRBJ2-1,CAWNAGAGLALNNEQFF,TGTGCCTGGAACGCGGGCGCCGGACTAGCTTTAAACAATGAGCAGTTCTTC
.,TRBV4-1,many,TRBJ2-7,CASSQGDGPYEQYF,TGCGCCAGCAGCCAAGGTGACGGACCCTACGAGCAGTACTTC
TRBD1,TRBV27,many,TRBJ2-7,CASSLSGGPIYEQYF,TGTGCCAGCAGTTTATCAGGGGGCCCAATCTACGAGCAGTACTTC
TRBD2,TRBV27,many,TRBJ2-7,CASAGVAPSYEQYF,TGTGCCAGCGCGGGAGTAGCCCCTTCCTACGAGCAGTACTTC
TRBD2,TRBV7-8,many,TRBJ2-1,CASSFAGTSIANEQFF,TGTGCCAGCAGCTTTGCCGGGACTAGTATTGCCAATGAGCAGTTCTTC
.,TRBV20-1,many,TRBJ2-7,CSAGSETLSYEQYF,TGCAGTGCTGGTTCCGAGACCCTCTCCTACGAGCAGTACTTC
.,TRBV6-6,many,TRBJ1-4,CASSPIATNEKLFF,TGTGCCAGCAGTCCGATCGCAACTAATGAAAAACTGTTTTTT
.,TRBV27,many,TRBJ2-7,CASSLSPPNTAYEQYF,TGTGCCAGCAGTTTAAGTCCCCCCAATACAGCCTACGAGCAGTACTTC
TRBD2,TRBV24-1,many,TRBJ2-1,CATSTPGLDLEQFF,TGTGCCACCAGTACACCGGGACTAGATCTTGAGCAGTTCTTC
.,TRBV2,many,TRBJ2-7,CASSEWASSDEQYF,TGTGCCAGCAGTGAATGGGCGAGCTCCGACGAGCAGTACTTC
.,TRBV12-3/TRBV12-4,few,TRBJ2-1,CASSFASRYNEQFF,TGTGCCAGCAGTTTCGCCAGTAGATACAATGAGCAGTTCTTC
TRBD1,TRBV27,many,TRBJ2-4,CASSLVQGALDIQYF,TGTGCCAGCAGTTTAGTGCAGGGGGCGCTTGACATTCAGTACTTC
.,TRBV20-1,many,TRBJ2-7,CSASADKYYEQYF,TGCAGTGCTAGCGCCGACAAATACTACGAGCAGTACTTC
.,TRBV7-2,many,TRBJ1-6,CASSLYGTSSYNSPLHF,TGTGCCAGCAGCTTATATGGGACCAGCTCCTATAATTCACCCCTCCACTTT
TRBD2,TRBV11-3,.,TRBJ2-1,CASSLDGRLAYNEQFF,TGTGCCAGCAGCTTAGACGGCCGACTAGCTTACAATGAGCAGTTCTTC
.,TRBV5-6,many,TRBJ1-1,CASSSPTDMNTEAFF,TGTGCCAGCAGCTCTCCCACCGACATGAACACTGAAGCTTTCTTT
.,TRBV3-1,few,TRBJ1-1,CASSQKTVMNTEAFF,TGTGCCAGCAGCCAGAAGACGGTGATGAACACTGAAGCTTTCTTT
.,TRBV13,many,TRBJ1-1,CASSLLRGTEAFF,TGTGCCAGCAGCTTACTGCGGGGCACTGAAGCTTTCTTT
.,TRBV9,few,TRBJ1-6,CASSVDSWSSYNSPLHF,TGTGCCAGCAGCGTAGATAGCTGGAGCTCCTATAATTCACCCCTCCACTTT
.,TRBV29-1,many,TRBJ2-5,CSVEDLGREETQYF,TGCAGCGTTGAAGATCTTGGCAGGGAAGAGACCCAGTACTTC
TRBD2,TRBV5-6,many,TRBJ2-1,CASSPIQREGLPQFF,TGTGCCAGCAGCCCGATCCAGCGGGAGGGCCTGCCGCAGTTCTTC
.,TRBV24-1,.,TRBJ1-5,CATSEDESNQPQHF,TGTGCCACCAGTGAAGACGAGAGCAATCAGCCCCAGCATTTT
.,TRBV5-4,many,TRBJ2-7,CASSLEDLEQYF,TGTGCCAGCAGCTTGGAAGATCTGGAGCAGTACTTC
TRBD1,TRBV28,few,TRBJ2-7,CASSFWQGAYEQYF,TGTGCCAGCAGTTTTTGGCAGGGGGCCTACGAGCAGTACTTC
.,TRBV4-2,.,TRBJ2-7,CASSQKDGGFNEQYF,TGTGCCAGCAGCCAAAAGGACGGTGGGTTCAACGAGCAGTACTTC
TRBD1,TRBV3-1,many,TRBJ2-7,CASSPTTGKGAYEQYF,TGTGCCAGCAGCCCTACGACAGGGAAAGGGGCCTACGAGCAGTACTTC
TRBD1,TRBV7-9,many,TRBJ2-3,CASSLADRGRTDTQYF,TGTGCCAGCAGCTTAGCCGACAGGGGGCGGACAGATACGCAGTATTTT
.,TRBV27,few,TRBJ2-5,CASSLGGDQETQYF,TGTGCCAGCAGTTTAGGGGGAGACCAAGAGACCCAGTACTTC
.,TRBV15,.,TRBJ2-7,CATRDNPSTYEQYF,TGTGCCACCAGAGATAATCCTTCTACCTACGAGCAGTACTTC
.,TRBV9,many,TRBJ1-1,CASSVATGLNTEAFF,TGTGCCAGCAGCGTAGCTACGGGGCTGAACACTGAAGCTTTCTTT
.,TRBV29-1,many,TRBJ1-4,CSVAGAGADEKLFF,TGCAGCGTAGCAGGTGCGGGGGCGGATGAAAAACTGTTTTTT